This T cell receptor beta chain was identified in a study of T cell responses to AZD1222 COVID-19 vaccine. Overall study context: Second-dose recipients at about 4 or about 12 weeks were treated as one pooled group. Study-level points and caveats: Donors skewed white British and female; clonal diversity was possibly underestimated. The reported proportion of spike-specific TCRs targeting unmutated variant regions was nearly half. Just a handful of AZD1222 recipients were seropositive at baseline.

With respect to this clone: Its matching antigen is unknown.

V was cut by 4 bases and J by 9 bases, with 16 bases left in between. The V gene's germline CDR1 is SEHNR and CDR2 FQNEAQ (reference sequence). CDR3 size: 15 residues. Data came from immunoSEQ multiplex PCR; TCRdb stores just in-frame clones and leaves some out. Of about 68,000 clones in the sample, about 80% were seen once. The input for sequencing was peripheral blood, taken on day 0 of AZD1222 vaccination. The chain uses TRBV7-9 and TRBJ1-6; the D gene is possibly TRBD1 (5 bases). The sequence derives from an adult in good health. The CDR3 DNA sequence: TGTGCCAGCAGCTCGGGACCCCTGGTCGGTTCACCCCTCCACTTT. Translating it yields CASSSGPLVGSPLHF.